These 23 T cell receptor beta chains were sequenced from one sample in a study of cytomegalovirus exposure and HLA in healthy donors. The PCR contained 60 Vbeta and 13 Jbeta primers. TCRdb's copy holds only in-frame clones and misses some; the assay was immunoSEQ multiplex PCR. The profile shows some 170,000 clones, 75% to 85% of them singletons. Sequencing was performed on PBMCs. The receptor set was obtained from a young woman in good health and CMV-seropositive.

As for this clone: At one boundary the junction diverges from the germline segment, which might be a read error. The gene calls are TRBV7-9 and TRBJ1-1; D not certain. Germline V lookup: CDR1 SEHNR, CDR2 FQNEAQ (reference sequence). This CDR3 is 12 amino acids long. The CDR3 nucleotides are TGTTCCAGCAGCCTTATCGACTTAGTGGCTTTCTTT. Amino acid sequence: CSSSLIDLVAFF.

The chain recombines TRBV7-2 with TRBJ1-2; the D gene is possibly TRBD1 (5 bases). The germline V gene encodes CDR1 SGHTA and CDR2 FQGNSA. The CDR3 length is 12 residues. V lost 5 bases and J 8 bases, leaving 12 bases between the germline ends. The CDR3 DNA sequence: TGTGCCAGCAGCCCCGGGGGTAACGGCTACACCTTC. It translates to CASSPGGNGYTF.

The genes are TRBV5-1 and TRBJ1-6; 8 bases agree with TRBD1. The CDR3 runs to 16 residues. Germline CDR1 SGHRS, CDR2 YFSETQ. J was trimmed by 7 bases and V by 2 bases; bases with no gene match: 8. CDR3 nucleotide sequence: TGCGCCAGCAGCTTTGGTCAGGGGGCCAGGAATTCACCCCTCCACTTT. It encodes CASSFGQGARNSPLHF.

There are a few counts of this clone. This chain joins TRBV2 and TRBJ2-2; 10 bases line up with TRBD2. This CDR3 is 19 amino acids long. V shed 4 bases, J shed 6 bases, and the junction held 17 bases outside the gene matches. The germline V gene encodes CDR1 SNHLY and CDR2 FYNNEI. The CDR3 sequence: CASSGRLAGASNWPGELFF. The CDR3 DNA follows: TGTGCCAGCAGTGGACGGCTAGCGGGGGCCAGCAATTGGCCCGGGGAGCTGTTTTTT.

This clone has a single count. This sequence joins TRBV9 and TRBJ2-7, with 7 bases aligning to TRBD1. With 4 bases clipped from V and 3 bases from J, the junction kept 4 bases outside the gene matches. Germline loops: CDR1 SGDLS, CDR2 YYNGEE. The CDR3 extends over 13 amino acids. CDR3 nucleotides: TGTGCCAGCAGCCCTCGGGACAGCTACGAGCAGTACTTC. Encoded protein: CASSPRDSYEQYF. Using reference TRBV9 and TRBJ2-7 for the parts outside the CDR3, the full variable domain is DSGVTQTPKHLITATGQRVTLRCSPRSGDLSVYWYQQSLDQGLQFLIQYYNGEERAKGNILERFSAQQFPDLHSELNLSSLELGDSALYFCASSPRDSYEQYFGPGTRLTVT.

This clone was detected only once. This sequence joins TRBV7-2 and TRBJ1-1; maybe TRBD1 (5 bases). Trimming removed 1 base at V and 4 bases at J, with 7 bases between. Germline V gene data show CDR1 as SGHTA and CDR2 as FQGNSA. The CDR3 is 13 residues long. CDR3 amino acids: CASSLGGGTEAFF. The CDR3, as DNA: TGTGCCAGCAGCTTAGGGGGGGGCACTGAAGCTTTCTTT.

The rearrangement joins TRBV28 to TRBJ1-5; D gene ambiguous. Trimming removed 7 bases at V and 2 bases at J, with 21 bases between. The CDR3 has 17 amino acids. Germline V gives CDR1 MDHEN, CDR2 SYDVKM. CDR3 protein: CASNTRGRYGGNQPQHF. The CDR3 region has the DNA TGTGCCAGCAATACACGAGGGAGGTACGGCGGCAATCAGCCCCAGCATTTT.

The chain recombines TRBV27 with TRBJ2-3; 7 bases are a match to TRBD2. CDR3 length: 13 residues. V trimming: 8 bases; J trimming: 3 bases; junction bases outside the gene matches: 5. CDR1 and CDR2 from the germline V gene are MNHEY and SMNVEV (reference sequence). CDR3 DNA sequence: TGTGCCAGCCTGGGACTAACTACAGATACGCAGTATTTT. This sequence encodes CASLGLTTDTQYF.

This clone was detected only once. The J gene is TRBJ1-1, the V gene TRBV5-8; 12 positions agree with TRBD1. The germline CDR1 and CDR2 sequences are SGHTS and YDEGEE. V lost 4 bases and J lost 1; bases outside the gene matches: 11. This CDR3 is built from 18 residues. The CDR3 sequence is CASSAYMGQGARNTEAFF. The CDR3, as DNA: TGTGCCAGCAGCGCATACATGGGACAGGGGGCGAGGAACACTGAAGCTTTCTTT.

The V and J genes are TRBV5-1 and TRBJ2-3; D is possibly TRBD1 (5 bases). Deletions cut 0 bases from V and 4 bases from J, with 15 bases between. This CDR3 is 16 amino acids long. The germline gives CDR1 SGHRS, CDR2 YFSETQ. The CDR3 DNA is TGCGCCAGCAGCTTGGGACAGCGCCTTTATCCAGATACGCAGTATTTT. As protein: CASSLGQRLYPDTQYF.

The CDR3 DNA is TGCGCCAGCAGCCCCGAAGGGACAGGGTACAACGAGCAGTACTTC. Protein sequence: CASSPEGTGYNEQYF. V usage is TRBV5-1 and J usage is TRBJ2-7, with 9 positions matching TRBD1. The CDR3 length is 15 residues. The junction had 10 bases not matched to a gene; V was cut back by 4 bases and J by 5 bases. Germline V CDR1 and CDR2: SGHRS, YFSETQ. The full variable domain, its missing parts supplied by reference TRBV5-1 and TRBJ2-7, is KAGVTQTPRYLIKTRGQQVTLSCSPISGHRSVSWYQQTPGQGLQFLFEYFSETQRNKGNFPGRFSGRQFSNSRSEMNVSTLELGDSALYLCASSPEGTGYNEQYFGPGTRLTVT.

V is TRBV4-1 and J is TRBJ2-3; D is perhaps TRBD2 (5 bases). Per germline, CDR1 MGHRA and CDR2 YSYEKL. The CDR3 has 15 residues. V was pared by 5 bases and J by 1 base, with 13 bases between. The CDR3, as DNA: TGCGCCAGCAGCGCCTTGGACTTAGGCACAGATACGCAGTATTTT. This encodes CASSALDLGTDTQYF.

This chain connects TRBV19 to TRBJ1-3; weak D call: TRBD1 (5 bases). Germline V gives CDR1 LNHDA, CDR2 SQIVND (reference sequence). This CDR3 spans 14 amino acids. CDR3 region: CGTQMRHSGNTIYF. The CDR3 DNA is TGTGGGACACAGATGCGACACTCTGGAAACACCATATATTTT.

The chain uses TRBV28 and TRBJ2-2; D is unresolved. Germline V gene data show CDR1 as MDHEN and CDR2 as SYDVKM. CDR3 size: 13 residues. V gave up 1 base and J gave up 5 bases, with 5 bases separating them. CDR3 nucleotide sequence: TGTGCCAGCAGTTTATTTCTTACCGGGGAGCTGTTTTTT. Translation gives CASSLFLTGELFF.

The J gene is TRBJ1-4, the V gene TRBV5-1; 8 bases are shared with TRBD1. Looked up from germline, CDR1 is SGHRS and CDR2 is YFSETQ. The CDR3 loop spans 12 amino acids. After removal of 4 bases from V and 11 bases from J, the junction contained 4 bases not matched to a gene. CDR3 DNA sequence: TGCGCCAGCAGCGTGACAGGGGAGAAACTGTTTTTT. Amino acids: CASSVTGEKLFF.

CDR3 sequence reads: CASTGVATGELFF. In nucleotides, the CDR3 is TGTGCCAGCACCGGGGTGGCCACCGGGGAGCTGTTTTTT. The chain carries TRBV6-1 and TRBJ2-2; possibly TRBD2 for D (5 bases). V lost 7 bases, J lost 4 bases, and 10 bases lay in between. The V gene's germline CDR1 is MNHNS and CDR2 SASEGT. This CDR3 contains 13 residues.

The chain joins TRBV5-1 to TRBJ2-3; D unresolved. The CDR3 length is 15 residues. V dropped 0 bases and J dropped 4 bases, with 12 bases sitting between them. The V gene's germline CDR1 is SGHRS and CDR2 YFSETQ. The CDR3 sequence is CASSLESGWADTQYF. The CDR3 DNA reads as TGCGCCAGCAGCTTGGAGTCGGGTTGGGCAGATACGCAGTATTTT.

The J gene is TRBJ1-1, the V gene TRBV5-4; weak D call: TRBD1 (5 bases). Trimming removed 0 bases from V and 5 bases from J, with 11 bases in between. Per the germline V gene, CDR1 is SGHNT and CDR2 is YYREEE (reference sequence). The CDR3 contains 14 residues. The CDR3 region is CASSLVQGGTEAFF. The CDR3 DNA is TGTGCCAGCAGCTTGGTCCAGGGAGGTACTGAAGCTTTCTTT.

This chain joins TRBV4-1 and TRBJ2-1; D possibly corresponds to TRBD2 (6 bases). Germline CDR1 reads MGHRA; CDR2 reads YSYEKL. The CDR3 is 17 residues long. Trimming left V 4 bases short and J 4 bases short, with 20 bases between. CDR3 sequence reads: CASSLIPPGTDYNEQFF. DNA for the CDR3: TGCGCCAGCAGCCTAATCCCACCTGGGACTGATTACAATGAGCAGTTCTTC.

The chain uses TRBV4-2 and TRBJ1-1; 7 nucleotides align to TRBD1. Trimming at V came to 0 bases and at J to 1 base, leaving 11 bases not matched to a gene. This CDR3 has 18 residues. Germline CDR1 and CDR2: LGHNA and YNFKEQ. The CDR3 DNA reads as TGTGCCAGCAGCCAAGATAGGGTTAGGGGGCCGAAGAACACTGAAGCTTTCTTT. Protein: CASSQDRVRGPKNTEAFF.

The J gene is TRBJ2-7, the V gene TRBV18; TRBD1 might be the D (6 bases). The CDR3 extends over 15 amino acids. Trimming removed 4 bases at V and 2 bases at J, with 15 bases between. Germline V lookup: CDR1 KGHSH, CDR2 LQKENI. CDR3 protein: CASSRRQEEPYEQYF. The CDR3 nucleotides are TGTGCCAGCTCACGGAGACAGGAGGAGCCCTACGAGCAGTACTTC.

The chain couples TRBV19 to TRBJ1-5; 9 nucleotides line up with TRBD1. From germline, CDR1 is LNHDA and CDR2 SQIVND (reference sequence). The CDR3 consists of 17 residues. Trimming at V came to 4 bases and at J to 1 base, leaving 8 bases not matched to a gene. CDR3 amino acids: CASSRPGGTGSNQPQHF. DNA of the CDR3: TGTGCCAGTAGTAGGCCGGGGGGGACAGGGAGCAATCAGCCCCAGCATTTT.

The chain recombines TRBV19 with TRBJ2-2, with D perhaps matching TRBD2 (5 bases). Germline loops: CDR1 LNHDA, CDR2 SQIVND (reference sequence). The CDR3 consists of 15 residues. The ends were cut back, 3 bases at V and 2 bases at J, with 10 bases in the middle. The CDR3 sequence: CASSISGGNTGELFF. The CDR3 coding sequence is TGTGCCAGTAGTATTTCTGGAGGTAACACCGGGGAGCTGTTTTTT.